These 19 T cell receptor beta chains were sequenced from one sample in a study of persistence of HIV-infected CD4 T cells. The immunoSEQ assay was version 4, run in survey mode. TCRdb's table, derived via immunoSEQ multiplex PCR, lists solely in-frame clones and lacks some. This table has about 40,000 clones, approximately 78% appearing once. An overlapping HIV-1 Gag peptide pool stimulated these cells at 0.95 to 1 ug/peptide/mL. Sorted nonresponding memory CD4+ T cells were CD40L-negative, CD69-negative, CD45RO-high. These receptors are not linked to any known antigen. The sample here was CD4+ T cells sorted from PBMCs after roughly 18-hour stimulation, taken from a patient who received antiretroviral therapy. The source is an adult man with HIV who was CMV-seropositive.

The chain combines TRBV5-4 with TRBJ2-3, with D perhaps TRBD2 (6 bases). V was trimmed by 3 bases and J by 3 bases, leaving 8 bases between them. The CDR3 sequence is 13 residues long. In germline, CDR1 is SGHNT, CDR2 YYREEE (reference sequence). The CDR3 coding sequence is TGTGCCAGCAGCTCCGGGGGAACAGATACGCAGTATTTT. Amino acids: CASSSGGTDTQYF. Full variable domain (rest looked up from reference TRBV5-4 and TRBJ2-3): ETGVTQSPTHLIKTRGQQVTLRCSSQSGHNTVSWYQQALGQGPQFIFQYYREEENGRGNFPPRFSGLQFPNYSSELNVNALELDDSALYLCASSSGGTDTQYFGPGTRLTVL.

The chain couples TRBV13 to TRBJ2-1, with D maybe TRBD2 (5 bases). The V gene's germline CDR1 is PRHDT and CDR2 FYEKMQ (reference sequence). This CDR3 is built from 17 residues. V shed 5 bases and J shed 3 bases, with 20 bases lying between them. CDR3 nucleotides: TGTGCCAGCAGCGATAACCATCGGGGTCTCTACTACAATGAGCAGTTCTTC. Protein sequence: CASSDNHRGLYYNEQFF.

The chain carries TRBV6-5 and TRBJ1-2, with 9 bases aligning to TRBD1. CDR1 is MNHEY, CDR2 SVGAGI, per germline. V shed 7 bases, J shed 5 bases, and the junction held 5 bases outside the gene matches. The CDR3 loop spans 13 amino acids. The CDR3 nucleotides are TGTGCCAGCAACAGGGGGCGCGGGTATGGCTACACCTTC. Protein sequence: CASNRGRGYGYTF.

The chain is built from TRBV19 and TRBJ1-5; D ambiguous. V lost 4 bases and J 0 bases, leaving 13 bases between the germline ends. The germline CDR1 and CDR2 sequences are LNHDA and SQIVND (reference sequence). CDR3 length: 16 residues. The CDR3 nucleotides read TGTGCCAGTAGTAGGTCGGCTACCTCTAGCAATCAGCCCCAGCATTTT. Amino acids: CASSRSATSSNQPQHF.

The chain employs TRBV5-1 and TRBJ1-1; the D gene is possibly TRBD1 (5 bases). Trimming shortened V by 4 bases and J by 0 bases, and 13 bases separated the two germline ends. The CDR3 is 15 residues long. Germline CDR1 is SGHRS and CDR2 is YFSETQ. This CDR3 is CASSLTQVLNTEAFF. DNA for the CDR3: TGCGCCAGCAGCCTTACACAGGTCCTGAACACTGAAGCTTTCTTT.

The V call is TRBV27, the J call TRBJ2-7, with 8 bases matching TRBD1. Per germline, CDR1 MNHEY and CDR2 SMNVEV (reference sequence). Germline trimming cut 6 bases from V and 5 bases from J; bases unmatched to any gene: 9. This CDR3 spans 14 amino acids. As DNA, the CDR3 is TGTGCCAGCAGACGTCCGGGACAGGCTAACGAGCAGTACTTC. It translates to CASRRPGQANEQYF.

The chain has TRBV10-3 and TRBJ1-1, with 9 bases identical to TRBD1. Germline values: CDR1 ENHRY, CDR2 SYGVKD. This CDR3 is 15 amino acids long. V shed 0 bases and J 5 bases; nucleotides not matched to a gene: 4. CDR3 residues: CAISESGTGRTEAFF. As DNA, the CDR3 is TGTGCCATCAGTGAGTCGGGGACAGGGCGGACTGAAGCTTTCTTT.

V and J are TRBV19 and TRBJ1-5; 10 positions match TRBD1. The CDR3 contains 16 residues. V gave up 5 bases and J gave up 1 base; unmatched junction bases: 5. Germline loops: CDR1 LNHDA, CDR2 SQIVND (reference sequence). In nucleotides, the CDR3 is TGTGCCAGTAGTCTACAGACAGGGGGCAGCAATCAGCCCCAGCATTTT. Translation: CASSLQTGGSNQPQHF.

The chain couples TRBV5-8 to TRBJ1-5, with TRBD1 matching 10 bases. The trim removed 5 bases at V and 6 bases at J, leaving 8 bases unmatched. The CDR3 runs 15 residues. CDR1 is SGHTS and CDR2 is YDEGEE in the germline V gene. CDR3 loop: CASSPGTGVSQPQHF. The CDR3, as DNA: TGTGCCAGCAGTCCCGGGACAGGGGTTAGTCAGCCCCAGCATTTT.

The gene calls are TRBV19 and TRBJ1-5, with D unresolved. Germline V gives CDR1 LNHDA, CDR2 SQIVND (reference sequence). Deletions cut 7 bases from V and 2 bases from J, with 15 bases between. The CDR3 totals 15 residues. CDR3 nucleotide sequence: TGTGCCAGTAAAGGAGGGAATAGGGGCAATCAGCCCCAGCATTTT. It translates to CASKGGNRGNQPQHF.

This clone was found once. V is TRBV9 and J is TRBJ2-1, with D unresolved. V gave up 0 bases and J gave up 8 bases, with 9 bases separating them. This CDR3 comprises 13 residues. The V gene's germline CDR1 is SGDLS and CDR2 YYNGEE. The CDR3 bases are TGTGCCAGCAGCGTAGATGTCGGTGATGAGCAGTTCTTC. Its translation is CASSVDVGDEQFF. The whole variable domain, filled in from reference TRBV9 and TRBJ2-1, reads DSGVTQTPKHLITATGQRVTLRCSPRSGDLSVYWYQQSLDQGLQFLIQYYNGEERAKGNILERFSAQQFPDLHSELNLSSLELGDSALYFCASSVDVGDEQFFGPGTRLTVL.

Written as DNA, the CDR3 is TGTGCCAGCAGCCCGCCGGGACTAGCATACCACAATGAGCAGTTCTTC. Its translation is CASSPPGLAYHNEQFF. The chain is built from TRBV5-4 and TRBJ2-1; 9 positions agree with TRBD2. The CDR3 length is 16 residues. V trimming: 4 bases; J trimming: 5 bases; junction bases outside the gene matches: 10. Germline V gene data show CDR1 as SGHNT and CDR2 as YYREEE (reference sequence). Drawing the rest from reference TRBV5-4 and TRBJ2-1, the complete variable domain is ETGVTQSPTHLIKTRGQQVTLRCSSQSGHNTVSWYQQALGQGPQFIFQYYREEENGRGNFPPRFSGLQFPNYSSELNVNALELDDSALYLCASSPPGLAYHNEQFFGPGTRLTVL.

The chain recombines TRBV6-5 with TRBJ2-7, with 7 bases identical to TRBD1. The CDR3 runs to 15 residues. The germline V gene encodes CDR1 MNHEY and CDR2 SVGAGI. Losses at the gene ends were 6 bases for V and 0 bases for J; bases not matched to a gene: 8. Written as DNA, the CDR3 is TGTGCCAGCAGGGCCGACAGGGCCATCTCCTACGAGCAGTACTTC. Translation gives CASRADRAISYEQYF.

This clone was seen more than once but under ten times. CDR3 in DNA: TGTGCCAGCAGCTTAGAACTAGCGGCAGATACGCAGTATTTT. This translates into CASSLELAADTQYF. The rearrangement uses TRBV7-2 and TRBJ2-3; 8 positions match TRBD2. Germline CDR1 reads SGHTA; CDR2 reads FQGNSA. The trim removed 1 base at V and 4 bases at J, leaving 1 base unmatched. CDR3 length: 14 residues.

V usage is TRBV30 and J usage is TRBJ2-7; no clear D gene. The CDR3 totals 14 residues. Germline CDR1 reads GTSNPN; CDR2 reads SVGIG (reference sequence). V shed 3 bases and J shed 2 bases, with 14 bases lying between them. The CDR3 nucleotides read TGTGCCTGGAGAAGGGCAGCAACTACCTACGAGCAGTACTTC. Translated: CAWRRAATTYEQYF.

This clone was seen only a few times. This chain joins TRBV18 and TRBJ1-1; D remains unclear. Germline assignment: CDR1 KGHSH and CDR2 LQKENI. V lost 5 bases to trimming and J lost 1 base, with 8 bases between them. CDR3 size: 13 residues. CDR3 sequence (DNA): TGTGCCAGCTCAAGTGCGGAGAACACTGAAGCTTTCTTT. It encodes CASSSAENTEAFF. The entire variable domain, with the rest obtained from reference TRBV18 and TRBJ1-1, is as follows: NAGVMQNPRHLVRRRGQEARLRCSPMKGHSHVYWYRQLPEEGLKFMVYLQKENIIDESGMPKERFSAEFPKEGPSILRIQQVVRGDSAAYFCASSSAENTEAFFGQGTRLTVV.

The chain recombines TRBV7-2 with TRBJ2-7, with D possibly being TRBD2 (6 bases). CDR3 length equals 17 residues. Trimming pared 0 bases from V and 0 bases from J, leaving 15 bases between. Germline CDR1 SGHTA, CDR2 FQGNSA. CDR3 sequence (DNA): TGTGCCAGCAGCTTAGCGGGTAGCGGTCGGAGCTCCTACGAGCAGTACTTC. Translated, it gives CASSLAGSGRSSYEQYF.

This clone came up a few times. The genes are TRBV9 and TRBJ2-5; possibly TRBD1 for D (5 bases). Between the trimmed V and J ends, which lost 4 bases and 5 bases, there was a span of 12 bases. There are 13 residues in the CDR3. Germline values: CDR1 SGDLS, CDR2 YYNGEE. The CDR3 DNA reads TGTGCCAGCAGCCCGGCCAGGGCCGAGACCCAGTACTTC. This gives the protein CASSPARAETQYF.

The chain uses TRBV6-5 and TRBJ1-6, with no clear D. Germline V gene lookup returns CDR1 MNHEY and CDR2 SVGAGI. V was pared by 7 bases and J by 7 bases, with 11 bases between. The CDR3 is 13 residues long. The CDR3 loop is CASTWQTNSPLHF. As DNA, the CDR3 is TGTGCCAGCACCTGGCAGACCAATTCACCCCTCCACTTT.